Listed below are T cell receptor beta chains from one sample, sequenced in a study of early T cells in non-severe SARS-CoV-2 infection. MiXCR was run by TCRdb on the 5' RACE reads, yielding one entry per CDR3 protein. The sample contains some 61,000 distinct CDR3 sequences, around 14% of which appear only once. Sequenced sample: whole blood. These receptors were obtained from an adult who was a healthcare worker with PCR-confirmed SARS-CoV-2 infection or an uninfected control (not recorded which). Both conserved end residues are part of each CDR3. D genes are given only for firm matches. Where a row states a size, it is once, few, many or the class of an expanded clone; other rows omit it.

.	TRBV27	TRBJ1-1	.	CASSRGGVTEAFF	TGTGCCAGCAGTAGGGGGGGAGTCACTGAAGCTTTCTTT
.	TRBV12-3/TRBV12-4	TRBJ2-2	many	CASSLASRRGAGELFF	TGTGCCAGCAGTTTAGCCTCCCGGAGGGGGGCCGGGGAGCTGTTTTTT
TRBD2	TRBV5-5	TRBJ2-3	many	CASGASGRTDTQYF	TGTGCCAGCGGAGCCAGCGGGAGAACAGATACGCAGTATTTT
TRBD2	TRBV4-1	TRBJ2-1	many	CASSHPGLAGGEQFF	TGCGCCAGCAGCCATCCGGGACTAGCGGGAGGTGAGCAGTTCTTC
.	TRBV6-1	TRBJ2-5	few	CASSEAGGGRTQYF	TGTGCCAGCAGTGAAGCAGGGGGAGGGAGGACCCAGTACTTC
.	TRBV12-3/TRBV12-4	TRBJ1-5	many	CASSLRRGSNQPQHF	TGTGCCAGCAGCTTACGACGAGGTAGCAATCAGCCCCAGCATTTT
TRBD2	TRBV29-1	TRBJ2-2	few	CSVRGTSRRDQTGELFF	TGCAGCGTCAGGGGGACTAGCAGAAGGGATCAAACCGGGGAGCTGTTTTTT
.	TRBV7-6	TRBJ2-6	.	CASSLAVGSGANVLTF	TGTGCCAGCAGCTTAGCTGTAGGGTCGGGGGCCAACGTCCTGACTTTC
TRBD1	TRBV6-1	TRBJ2-3	.	CASSDGQGAEDTQYF	TGTGCCAGCAGTGACGGACAGGGAGCGGAAGATACGCAGTATTTT
.	TRBV28	TRBJ2-3	.	CASSTVTDTQYF	TGTGCCAGCAGTACCGTCACAGATACGCAGTATTTT
.	TRBV9	TRBJ2-3	.	CASSVEGGRTDTQYF	TGTGCCAGCAGCGTAGAGGGAGGAAGGACAGATACGCAGTATTTT
.	TRBV9	TRBJ2-7	few	CASSPGSTYEQYF	TGTGCCTCGAGCCCCGGCTCCACCTACGAGCAGTACTTC
.	TRBV6-2/TRBV6-3	TRBJ2-7	few	CASSPLGLRGLHEQYF	TGTGCCAGCAGTCCCCTAGGACTCAGAGGACTCCACGAGCAGTACTTC
TRBD2	TRBV12-5	TRBJ2-2	few	CASGPSGSYTGELFF	TGTGCTAGTGGTCCTAGCGGGAGCTACACCGGGGAGCTGTTTTTT
.	TRBV11-2	TRBJ2-5	once	CASNRGASVQETQYF	TGTGCCAGCAACCGGGGAGCTAGCGTACAAGAGACCCAGTACTTC
.	TRBV24-1	TRBJ1-5	many	CATSDFSQGNNQPQHF	TGTGCCACCAGTGATTTTAGCCAGGGGAACAATCAGCCCCAGCATTTT
.	TRBV5-4	TRBJ1-1	many	CASSSLRGSQGRNTEAFF	TGTGCCAGCAGCTCTTTAAGAGGATCTCAGGGTCGAAACACTGAAGCTTTCTTT
.	TRBV28	TRBJ2-1	many	CASSSHNEQFF	TGTGCCAGCAGCTCTCACAATGAGCAGTTCTTC
.	TRBV11-2	TRBJ2-7	few	CASSSGEAEQYF	TGTGCCAGCAGCTCTGGGGAGGCCGAGCAGTACTTC
TRBD2	TRBV29-1	TRBJ2-7	few	CSVVDATSGYEQYF	TGCAGCGTTGTCGACGCGACTAGCGGATACGAGCAGTACTTC
TRBD2	TRBV6-2/TRBV6-3	TRBJ2-7	many	CASRTILPGGKQYF	TGTGCCAGCAGAACAATACTTCCGGGAGGCAAGCAGTACTTC
.	TRBV7-2	TRBJ2-3	many	CASSMGTRDLTDTQYF	TGTGCCAGCAGCATGGGAACTAGGGACCTCACAGATACGCAGTATTTT
.	TRBV4-3	TRBJ2-1	medium-sized	CASSQDWCCEQFF	TGCGCCAGCAGCCAAGATTGGTGCTGTGAGCAGTTCTTC
.	TRBV20-1	TRBJ1-6	many	CSASLSTGASNSPLHF	TGCAGTGCTTCCTTATCTACCGGGGCTAGCAATTCACCCCTCCACTTT
.	TRBV29-1	TRBJ1-1	.	CSVSQGPEAFF	TGCAGCGTCTCACAGGGTCCTGAAGCTTTCTTT
TRBD1	TRBV19	TRBJ1-5	many	CASSSPRTGDYQPQHF	TGTGCCAGTAGCTCGCCAAGGACAGGGGATTATCAGCCCCAGCATTTT
.	TRBV10-3	TRBJ2-7	few	CAISESARQLRSSYEQYF	TGTGCCATCAGTGAGTCGGCCCGACAGCTCCGATCCTCCTACGAGCAGTACTTC
.	TRBV29-1	TRBJ2-3	.	CSVAQLLTGGADTQYF	TGCAGCGTTGCTCAATTGCTGACAGGAGGCGCAGATACGCAGTATTTT
.	TRBV6-2/TRBV6-3	TRBJ1-1	.	CASSYRAATNTEAFF	TGTGCCAGCAGTTACAGGGCGGCGACGAACACTGAAGCTTTCTTT
TRBD2	TRBV5-1	TRBJ2-7	.	CASTSGASYEQYF	TGCGCCAGTACTAGCGGGGCATCCTACGAGCAGTACTTC
.	TRBV2	TRBJ1-1	.	CASSIGQFTEAFF	TGTGCCAGCAGTATTGGACAGTTCACTGAAGCTTTCTTT
.	TRBV29-1	TRBJ2-2	.	CSVAGPIYGELFF	TGCAGCGTTGCGGGTCCGATTTACGGGGAGCTGTTTTTT
.	TRBV5-1	TRBJ2-7	.	CASSPDYTSYEQYF	TGCGCCAGCAGCCCGGACTATACCTCCTACGAGCAGTACTTC
.	TRBV7-2	TRBJ2-3	many	CASSQRELLADTQYF	TGTGCCAGCAGCCAAAGGGAACTATTAGCAGATACGCAGTATTTT
.	TRBV6-2/TRBV6-3	TRBJ2-7	.	CASSYLTGHSYEQYF	TGTGCCAGCAGTTACCTGACAGGACACTCCTACGAGCAGTACTTC
.	TRBV20-1	TRBJ1-6	.	CSATGGSNSPLHF	TGCAGTGCTACGGGAGGGAGTAATTCACCCCTCCACTTT
.	TRBV21-1	TRBJ2-5	.	CASSKDRGKETQYF	TGTGCCAGCAGCAAAGATCGGGGGAAGGAGACCCAGTACTTC
.	TRBV5-1	TRBJ1-2	many	CASSSEGQYGYTF	TGCGCCAGCAGCTCGGAAGGACAATATGGCTACACCTTC
TRBD1	TRBV14	TRBJ2-4	.	CASSQDRGRENLNIQYF	TGTGCCAGCAGCCAGGACAGGGGGCGCGAGAATTTGAACATTCAGTACTTC
.	TRBV20-1	TRBJ2-5	.	CSAQELGRGQETQYF	TGCAGTGCTCAGGAGCTGGGGCGAGGACAAGAGACCCAGTACTTC
TRBD1	TRBV18	TRBJ2-7	.	CASSPTDRVAFDEQYF	TGTGCCAGCTCACCTACCGACAGGGTGGCCTTCGACGAGCAGTACTTC
.	TRBV29-1	TRBJ1-1	few	CSGGSATMNTEAFF	TGCAGCGGGGGTTCCGCGACAATGAACACTGAAGCTTTCTTT
.	TRBV6-4	TRBJ2-1	many	CASSDSQQFF	TGTGCCAGCAGTGACTCCCAGCAGTTCTTC
.	TRBV13	TRBJ2-7	.	CASSLYGMNYEQYF	TGTGCCAGCAGCTTGTACGGGATGAACTACGAGCAGTACTTC
.	TRBV6-2/TRBV6-3	TRBJ2-1	.	CASMGSSSYNEQFF	TGTGCCAGCATGGGTTCTAGCTCCTACAATGAGCAGTTCTTC
.	TRBV7-2	TRBJ1-1	.	CASNWGVTEAFF	TGTGCCAGCAACTGGGGGGTAACTGAAGCTTTCTTT
.	TRBV10-3	TRBJ1-1	many	CAISQGHPEAFF	TGTGCCATCAGCCAGGGACACCCCGAAGCTTTCTTT
TRBD2	TRBV28	TRBJ2-1	.	CASSPGGTTIYNEQFF	TGTGCCAGCAGTCCCGGCGGGACTACCATATACAATGAGCAGTTCTTC
TRBD2	TRBV15	TRBJ2-1	.	CATSSPGLAGNEQFF	TGTGCCACCAGCAGCCCGGGACTAGCGGGCAATGAGCAGTTCTTC